One and the same sample provided the 20 T cell receptor beta chains below, sequenced in a study of blood T cell repertoires in COVID-19 (dated by TCRdb to 2018 to 2021). The method behind the library was the immunoSEQ multiplex PCR assay. Imported from immuneACCESS, the table was reduced by TCRdb to in-frame sequences with V and J called. These copies leave out some clones; in studies compared against another copy, an unresolved V gene accounts for under half, and the cause of the remainder is not known. Counted in this sample were approximately 280,000 clones; approximately 83% of them appeared once. The top ten clonotypes cover 11% of the sample. The sample consisted of peripheral blood. Source of these receptors: a woman in her 70s with acute or convalescent COVID-19.

This clone was seen more than once but under ten times. The chain links TRBV6-1 to TRBJ1-1; 8 bases match TRBD1. V dropped 2 bases and J dropped 4; count of bases not matched to a gene: 6. CDR1 and CDR2 from the germline V gene are MNHNS and SASEGT. The CDR3 has 15 residues. In nucleotides, the CDR3 is TGTGCCAGCAGTGAATCAGGGGGCGCGGGCACTGAAGCTTTCTTT. It yields the protein CASSESGGAGTEAFF.

V gene TRBV5-1 combines with J gene TRBJ2-1, with a possible D match to TRBD1 (5 bases). The CDR3 spans 15 residues. Between the trimmed V and J ends, which lost 4 bases and 0 bases, there was a span of 11 bases. CDR1 is SGHRS, CDR2 YFSETQ, per germline. The DNA of the CDR3 is TGCGCCAGCAGCCCGACAGTCCGCTCCTACAATGAGCAGTTCTTC. Protein: CASSPTVRSYNEQFF.

The rearrangement joins TRBV19 to TRBJ1-5; D may be TRBD1 (5 bases). Trimming took 4 bases from V and 3 from J, leaving 13 bases between them. The CDR3 runs to 15 residues. CDR1 and CDR2 from the germline V gene are LNHDA and SQIVND (reference sequence). The CDR3 spells CASSTTGPLNQPQHF. The CDR3 bases are TGTGCCAGTAGTACCACAGGTCCCCTCAATCAGCCCCAGCATTTT.

The chain uses TRBV9 and TRBJ1-2; a possible D gene is TRBD1 (5 bases). V was clipped by 4 bases and J by 7 bases, with 17 bases between them. CDR1 is SGDLS and CDR2 is YYNGEE in the germline V gene. CDR3 length equals 14 residues. CDR3 loop: CASSPGQGNLGYTF. CDR3 bases: TGTGCCAGCAGCCCTGGGCAGGGTAATCTTGGCTACACCTTC.

The chain carries TRBV9 and TRBJ2-3, with 7 bases fitting TRBD2. This CDR3 region has 15 residues. The V and J ends lost 0 bases and 5 bases, in that order; junction bases with no gene match: 6. The germline V gene has CDR1 SGDLS and CDR2 YYNGEE. The CDR3 reads CASSVGAGLVDTQYF. The DNA of the CDR3 is TGTGCCAGCAGCGTAGGAGCGGGGCTAGTAGATACGCAGTATTTT.

This chain joins TRBV30 and TRBJ2-7; TRBD1 aligns across 12 bases. Germline CDR1 and CDR2: GTSNPN and SVGIG (reference sequence). The CDR3 runs 15 residues. V shed 0 bases, J shed 5 bases, and the junction held 5 bases outside the gene matches. The CDR3 DNA follows: TGTGCCTGGAGTGTACGGGGGACAGGGGGCGACGAGCAGTACTTC. It codes for CAWSVRGTGGDEQYF.

This clone is a singleton in its sample. This chain connects TRBV5-3 to TRBJ2-7; possible D gene TRBD2, 6 bases. TRBV5-3 is noted as an ORF with a role that remains uncertain. This CDR3 region has 14 residues. With 1 base removed from V and 1 base from J, the gap between germline ends came to 9 bases. The CDR3 DNA sequence: TGTGCCAGAAGCTTGTGGGACTCGTCCTACGAGCAGTACTTC. It codes for CARSLWDSSYEQYF.

CDR3 sequence: CASSRSVSRGGADTQYF. In DNA, the CDR3 is TGTGCCAGCTCTAGAAGCGTTTCGCGGGGGGGAGCTGATACGCAGTATTTT. The gene calls are TRBV2 and TRBJ2-3; the match to TRBD2 covers 9 bases. The CDR3 contains 17 residues. V lost 8 bases and J lost 6; bases outside the gene matches: 18. Germline loops: CDR1 SNHLY, CDR2 FYNNEI.

This chain connects TRBV2 to TRBJ1-5, with 8 bases that match TRBD1. Germline V gene lookup returns CDR1 SNHLY and CDR2 FYNNEI. This CDR3 is 16 amino acids long. V shed 6 bases and J 2 bases; nucleotides not matched to a gene: 9. The CDR3: CASRGTGPGGNQPQHF. CDR3 nucleotides: TGTGCCAGCAGGGGGACAGGTCCCGGTGGCAATCAGCCCCAGCATTTT.

This chain uses TRBV6-5 with TRBJ2-7; TRBD2 agrees at 16 bases. Germline V gene sequence: CDR1 MNHEY, CDR2 SVGAGI. The CDR3 contains 15 residues. V was clipped by 6 bases and J by 7 bases; unmatched bases: 6. In DNA, the CDR3 is TGTGCCAGCAGCGGACCGGGACTAGCGGGAGGGGAGCAGTACTTC. Encoded protein: CASSGPGLAGGEQYF.

The chain joins TRBV6-5 to TRBJ2-1; D perhaps matches TRBD1 (6 bases). This CDR3 region has 11 residues. V was trimmed by 6 bases and J by 10 bases, leaving 10 bases between them. Germline V gene lookup returns CDR1 MNHEY and CDR2 SVGAGI. This chain's CDR3 is CASSPDREQFF. The CDR3 region has the DNA TGTGCCAGCAGCCCCGACAGGGAGCAGTTCTTC.

The CDR3 sequence: CASSWDRGLGGEAFF. CDR3 nucleotides: TGCGCCAGCAGTTGGGACAGGGGACTGGGGGGCGAAGCTTTCTTT. The chain employs TRBV10-2 and TRBJ1-1, with 10 bases fitting TRBD1. CDR3 size: 15 residues. Germline V lookup: CDR1 WSHSY, CDR2 SAAADI. Trimming cost V 5 bases and J 8 bases; bases outside gene matches: 11.

This clone was detected only a few times. The chain joins TRBV3-1 (or the pseudogene TRBV3-2) to TRBJ2-7; a weak D match, TRBD1 (6 bases). Germline V gene data show CDR1 as LGHDT and CDR2 as YNNKEL (reference sequence). Trimming removed 0 bases from V and 0 bases from J, with 21 bases in between. CDR3 length equals 19 residues. The CDR3 DNA sequence: TGTGCCAGCAGCCAAGACTGGTATGTAGGGGACACCGGCTCCTACGAGCAGTACTTC. Translated: CASSQDWYVGDTGSYEQYF.

The chain links TRBV5-5 to TRBJ1-5, with D possibly being TRBD1 (6 bases). Germline CDR1 reads SGHKS; CDR2 reads YYEKEE (reference sequence). V was shortened by 3 bases and J by 9 bases, with 16 bases between the two germline ends. This CDR3 contains 14 residues. The DNA of the CDR3 is TGTGCCAGCAGCTCGATGACAGGTTCGGGGCCCCAGCATTTT. Protein: CASSSMTGSGPQHF.

V gene TRBV10-1 combines with J gene TRBJ1-1; 7 positions agree with TRBD1. V trimming: 6 bases; J trimming: 7 bases; junction bases outside the gene matches: 11. The CDR3 is 14 amino acids. Looked up from germline, CDR1 is WNHNN and CDR2 is SYGVQD (reference sequence). The CDR3 region has the DNA TGCGCCAGCAGCCGAGACAGGGCCTCCGGTGAAGCTTTCTTT. This translates into CASSRDRASGEAFF.

The chain uses TRBV27 and TRBJ2-1; 11 nucleotides line up with TRBD2. The CDR3 is 16 residues long. Germline CDR1 reads MNHEY; CDR2 reads SMNVEV (reference sequence). Losses at the gene ends were 7 bases for V and 6 bases for J; bases not matched to a gene: 11. The chain's CDR3 is CASTTPLAGGSNEQFF. In DNA form, the CDR3 reads TGTGCCAGCACCACGCCGCTAGCGGGGGGCAGCAATGAGCAGTTCTTC.

The CDR3 reads CASSRDRGLATGANVLTF. In nucleotides, the CDR3 is TGTGCCAGCAGCAGGGACAGGGGGCTGGCTACTGGGGCCAACGTCCTGACTTTC. This chain uses TRBV27 with TRBJ2-6; 12 nucleotides agree with TRBD1. Germline V gene lookup returns CDR1 MNHEY and CDR2 SMNVEV (reference sequence). With V trimmed by 6 bases and J by 2 bases, 8 bases remained unmatched. The CDR3 totals 18 residues. Full variable domain (remainder filled in from reference TRBV27 and TRBJ2-6): EAQVTQNPRYLITVTGKKLTVTCSQNMNHEYMSWYRQDPGLGLRQIYYSMNVEVTDKGDVPEGYKVSRKEKRNFPLILESPSPNQTSLYFCASSRDRGLATGANVLTFGAGSRLTVL.

The V call is TRBV6-5, the J call TRBJ1-1; D perhaps matches TRBD1 (6 bases). V was clipped by 6 bases and J by 6 bases, with 17 bases between them. Germline CDR1 MNHEY, CDR2 SVGAGI. The CDR3 runs 14 residues. CDR3 coding DNA: TGTGCCAGCAGGGACACAGGGTCGGGGCCTGAAGCTTTCTTT. This translates into CASRDTGSGPEAFF.

Worth noting for this clone: Other nucleotide sequences from this sample produce the same CDR3. The chain carries TRBV11-2 and TRBJ2-5, with TRBD2 matching 8 bases. The CDR3 spans 15 residues. Losses at the gene ends were 1 base for V and 2 bases for J; bases not matched to a gene: 3. CDR1 SGHAT and CDR2 FQNNGV come from the germline V gene. CDR3 coding DNA: TGTGCCAGCAGCTTAGGGCGGGGGGAACAAGAGACCCAGTACTTC. Translation gives CASSLGRGEQETQYF. Together with reference TRBV11-2 and TRBJ2-5, the CDR3 gives the full variable domain: EAGVAQSPRYKIIEKRQSVAFWCNPISGHATLYWYQQILGQGPKLLIQFQNNGVVDDSQLPKDRFSAERLKGVDSTLKIQPAKLEDSAVYLCASSLGRGEQETQYFGPGTRLLVL.

V and J are TRBV2 and TRBJ1-1, with 9 bases aligning to TRBD1. V gave up 4 bases and J gave up 3 bases; unmatched junction bases: 6. The CDR3 has 15 amino acids. The germline CDR1 and CDR2 sequences are SNHLY and FYNNEI. The CDR3 here is CASSGQGTGYTEAFF. In DNA, the CDR3 is TGTGCCAGCAGTGGGCAGGGGACAGGGTACACTGAAGCTTTCTTT.